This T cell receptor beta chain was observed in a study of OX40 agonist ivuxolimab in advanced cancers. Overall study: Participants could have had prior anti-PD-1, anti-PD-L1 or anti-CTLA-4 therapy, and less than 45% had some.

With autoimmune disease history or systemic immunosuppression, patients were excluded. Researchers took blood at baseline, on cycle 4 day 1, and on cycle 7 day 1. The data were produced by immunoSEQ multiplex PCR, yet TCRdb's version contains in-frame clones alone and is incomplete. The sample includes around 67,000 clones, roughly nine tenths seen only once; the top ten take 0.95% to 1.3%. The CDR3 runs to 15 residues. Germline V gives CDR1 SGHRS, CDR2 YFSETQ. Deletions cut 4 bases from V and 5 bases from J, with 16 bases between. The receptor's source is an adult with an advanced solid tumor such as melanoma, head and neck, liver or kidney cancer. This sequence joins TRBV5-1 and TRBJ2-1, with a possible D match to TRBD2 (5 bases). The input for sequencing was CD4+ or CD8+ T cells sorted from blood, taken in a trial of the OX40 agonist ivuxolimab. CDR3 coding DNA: TGCGCCAGCAGCCCCCGCGGGCAGGCAAACAATGAGCAGTTCTTC. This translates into CASSPRGQANNEQFF.